The present TCR beta chain was sequenced within a study of T-cell reconstitution after alpha-beta-depleted transplantation in children. Unique molecular identifiers were incorporated when the TCRbeta library was constructed. TCRdb redid the calling of the PCR reads with MiXCR, one entry per CDR3 protein. The sample lists 450,000 to 550,000 distinct CDR3 sequences; roughly an eighth were seen once. Germline CDR1 is SGHTA and CDR2 is FQGNSA. V shed 1 base and J shed 7 bases, with 14 bases lying between them. The CDR3 length is 15 residues. Study-wide results and limits: Fresh T-cell production supplied most of the T-cell counts and diversity seen one year after transplant.

Comments on this clonotype: What it binds is not known.

The specimen was PBMCs, mostly from graft donor cells, collected 180 days after TCRalphabeta/CD19-depleted stem cell transplant. This sequence joins TRBV7-2 and TRBJ1-5, with D maybe TRBD1 (5 bases). This receptor was identified in a female patient aged 2-9 years who had a stem cell transplant for aplastic anemia, so the T cells may come from the graft donor. The CDR3 loop reads CASSLVATETQPQHF. The DNA for the CDR3 is TGTGCCAGCAGCTTAGTAGCGACAGAGACCCAGCCCCAGCATTTT.